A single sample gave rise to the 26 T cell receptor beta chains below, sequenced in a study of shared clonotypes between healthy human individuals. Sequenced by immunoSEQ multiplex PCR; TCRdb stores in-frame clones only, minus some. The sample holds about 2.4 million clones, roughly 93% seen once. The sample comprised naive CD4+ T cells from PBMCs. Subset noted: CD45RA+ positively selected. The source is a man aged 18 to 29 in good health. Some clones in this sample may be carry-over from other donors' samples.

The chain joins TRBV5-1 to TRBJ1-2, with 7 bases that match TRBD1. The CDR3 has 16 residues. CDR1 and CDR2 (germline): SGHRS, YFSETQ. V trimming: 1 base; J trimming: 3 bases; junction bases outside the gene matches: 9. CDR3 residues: CASSLMAGGIDYGYTF. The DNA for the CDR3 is TGCGCCAGCAGCTTGATGGCAGGGGGTATCGACTATGGCTACACCTTC.

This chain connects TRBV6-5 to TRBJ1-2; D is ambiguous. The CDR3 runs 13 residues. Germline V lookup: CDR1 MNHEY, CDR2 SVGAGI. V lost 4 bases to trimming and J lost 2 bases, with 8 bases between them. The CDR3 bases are TGTGCCAGCAGTTTCAAGGGAAACTATGGCTACACCTTC. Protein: CASSFKGNYGYTF.

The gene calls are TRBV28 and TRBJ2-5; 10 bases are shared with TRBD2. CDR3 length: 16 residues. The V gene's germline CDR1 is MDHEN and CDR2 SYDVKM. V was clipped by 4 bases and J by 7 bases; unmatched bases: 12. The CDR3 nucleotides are TGTGCCAGCAGTTCCTCCCTAGCGGGAGACAGTTGGACCCAGTACTTC. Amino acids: CASSSSLAGDSWTQYF.

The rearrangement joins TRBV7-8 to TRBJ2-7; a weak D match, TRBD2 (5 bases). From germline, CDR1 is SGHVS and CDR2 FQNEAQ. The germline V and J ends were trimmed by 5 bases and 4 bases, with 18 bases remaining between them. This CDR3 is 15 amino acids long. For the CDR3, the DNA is TGTGCCAGCAGCGAAAGCGTCGCCCGGGGTTACGAGCAGTACTTC. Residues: CASSESVARGYEQYF.

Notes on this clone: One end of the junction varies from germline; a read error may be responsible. CDR3 protein: CASSQDPWAGGPVF. DNA for the CDR3: TGTGCCAGCAGCCAAGACCCATGGGCGGGGGGTCCGGTCTTC. The gene calls are TRBV14 and TRBJ2-1, with 8 positions matching TRBD2. Germline CDR1 SGHDN, CDR2 FVKESK. The CDR3 sequence is 14 residues long. The variable domain in full, completed from reference TRBV14 and TRBJ2-1, reads EAGVTQFPSHSVIEKGQTVTLRCDPISGHDNLYWYRRVMGKEIKFLLHFVKESKQDESGMPNNRFLAERTGGTYSTLKVQPAELEDSGVYFCASSQDPWAGGPVFGPGTRLTVL.

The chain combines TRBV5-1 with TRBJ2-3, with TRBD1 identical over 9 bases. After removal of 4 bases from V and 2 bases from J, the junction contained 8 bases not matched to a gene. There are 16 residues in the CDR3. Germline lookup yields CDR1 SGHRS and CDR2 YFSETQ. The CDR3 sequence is CASSGRTGVVTDTQYF. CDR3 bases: TGCGCCAGCAGCGGGAGGACAGGGGTCGTCACAGATACGCAGTATTTT.

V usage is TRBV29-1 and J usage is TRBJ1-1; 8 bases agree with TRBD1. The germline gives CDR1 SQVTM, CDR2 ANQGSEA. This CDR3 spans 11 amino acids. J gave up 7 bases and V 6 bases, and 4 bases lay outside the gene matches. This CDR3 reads CSVGDRFEAFF. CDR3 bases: TGCAGCGTGGGGGACAGGTTTGAAGCTTTCTTT.

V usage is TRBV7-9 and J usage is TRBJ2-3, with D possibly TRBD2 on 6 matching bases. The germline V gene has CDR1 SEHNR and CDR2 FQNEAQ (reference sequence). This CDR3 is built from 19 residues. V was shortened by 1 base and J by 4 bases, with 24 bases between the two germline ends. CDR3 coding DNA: TGTGCCAGCAGCTTAGGAGCCTCGACGGACGGAGGGGACCCAGATACGCAGTATTTT. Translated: CASSLGASTDGGDPDTQYF.

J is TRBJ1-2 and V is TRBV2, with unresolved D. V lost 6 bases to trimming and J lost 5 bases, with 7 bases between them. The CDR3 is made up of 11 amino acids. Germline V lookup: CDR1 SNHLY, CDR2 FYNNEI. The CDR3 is CASSPTYGYTF. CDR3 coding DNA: TGTGCCAGCAGCCCGACATATGGCTACACCTTC.

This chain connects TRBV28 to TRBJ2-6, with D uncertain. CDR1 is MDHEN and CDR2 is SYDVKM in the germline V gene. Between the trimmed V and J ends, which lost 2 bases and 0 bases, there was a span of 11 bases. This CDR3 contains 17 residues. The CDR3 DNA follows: TGTGCCAGCAGTTTAGGGATACGACGCTCTGGGGCCAACGTCCTGACTTTC. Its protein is CASSLGIRRSGANVLTF.

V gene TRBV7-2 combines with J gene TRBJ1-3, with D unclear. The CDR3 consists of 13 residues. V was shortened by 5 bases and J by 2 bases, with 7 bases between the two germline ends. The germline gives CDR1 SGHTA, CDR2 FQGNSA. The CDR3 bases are TGTGCCAGCAGCCCGACGACTGGAAACACCATATATTTT. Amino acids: CASSPTTGNTIYF.

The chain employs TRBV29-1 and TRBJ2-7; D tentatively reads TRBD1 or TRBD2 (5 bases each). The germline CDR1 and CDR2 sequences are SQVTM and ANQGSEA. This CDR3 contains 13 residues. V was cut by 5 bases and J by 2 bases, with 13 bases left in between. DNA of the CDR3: TGCAGCGTTTCCGGGACCTATACCTACGAGCAGTACTTC. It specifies CSVSGTYTYEQYF.

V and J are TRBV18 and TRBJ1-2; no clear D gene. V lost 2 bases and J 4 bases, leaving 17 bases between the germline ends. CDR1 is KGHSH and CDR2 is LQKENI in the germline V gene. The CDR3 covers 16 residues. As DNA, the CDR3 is TGTGCCAGCTCACCAAGAGATCAAGGCGGGATCTATGGCTACACCTTC. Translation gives CASSPRDQGGIYGYTF.

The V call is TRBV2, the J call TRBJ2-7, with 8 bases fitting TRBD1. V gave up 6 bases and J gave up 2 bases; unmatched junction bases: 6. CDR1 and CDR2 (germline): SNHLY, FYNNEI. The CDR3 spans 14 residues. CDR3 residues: CASSTTGEAYEQYF. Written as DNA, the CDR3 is TGTGCCAGCAGCACGACAGGGGAGGCCTACGAGCAGTACTTC.

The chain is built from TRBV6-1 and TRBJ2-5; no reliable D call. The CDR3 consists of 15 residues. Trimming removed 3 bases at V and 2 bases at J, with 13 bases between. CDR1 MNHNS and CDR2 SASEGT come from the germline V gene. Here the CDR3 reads CASSDPNLGQETQYF. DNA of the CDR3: TGTGCCAGCAGTGACCCGAACTTGGGACAAGAGACCCAGTACTTC.

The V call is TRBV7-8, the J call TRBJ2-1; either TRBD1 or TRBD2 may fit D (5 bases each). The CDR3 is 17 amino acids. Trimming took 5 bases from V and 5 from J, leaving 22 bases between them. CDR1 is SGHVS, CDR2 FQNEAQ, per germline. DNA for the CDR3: TGTGCCAGCAGCCACTTTTTAATTGGGACCGTTAACAATGAGCAGTTCTTC. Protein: CASSHFLIGTVNNEQFF. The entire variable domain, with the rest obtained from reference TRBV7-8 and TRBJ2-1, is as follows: GAGVSQSPRYKVAKRGQDVALRCDPISGHVSLFWYQQALGQGPEFLTYFQNEAQLDKSGLPSDRFFAERPEGSVSTLKIQRTQQEDSAVYLCASSHFLIGTVNNEQFFGPGTRLTVL.

CDR3 nucleotide sequence: TGTGCCAGCAGTACACAGGGGAAGGATGAAAAACTGTTTTTT. It translates to CASSTQGKDEKLFF. The chain combines TRBV6-6 with TRBJ1-4; 7 nucleotides agree with TRBD1. Germline values: CDR1 MNHNY, CDR2 SVGAGI (reference sequence). This CDR3 region has 14 residues. J lost 6 bases, V lost 5 bases, and 6 bases had no gene match.

The CDR3 coding sequence is TGTGCCAGCAGCTCAGCCGGGACTACCTCAGATACGCAGTATTTT. It specifies CASSSAGTTSDTQYF. The chain employs TRBV7-3 and TRBJ2-3; TRBD2 matches 7 bases. There are 15 residues in the CDR3. With V trimmed by 4 bases and J by 4 bases, 8 bases remained unmatched. Germline V gene data show CDR1 as SGHTA and CDR2 as FQGTGA. The whole variable domain, remainder taken from reference TRBV7-3 and TRBJ2-3, is GAGVSQTPSNKVTEKGKYVELRCDPISGHTALYWYRQSLGQGPEFLIYFQGTGAADDSGLPNDRFFAVRPEGSVSTLKIQRTERGDSAVYLCASSSAGTTSDTQYFGPGTRLTVL.

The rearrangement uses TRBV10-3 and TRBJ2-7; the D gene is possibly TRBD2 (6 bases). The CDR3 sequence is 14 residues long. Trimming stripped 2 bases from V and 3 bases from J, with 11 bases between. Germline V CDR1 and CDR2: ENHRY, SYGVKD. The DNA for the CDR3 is TGTGCCATCAGTGAGGCTAGCGAGTACTACGAGCAGTACTTC. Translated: CAISEASEYYEQYF.

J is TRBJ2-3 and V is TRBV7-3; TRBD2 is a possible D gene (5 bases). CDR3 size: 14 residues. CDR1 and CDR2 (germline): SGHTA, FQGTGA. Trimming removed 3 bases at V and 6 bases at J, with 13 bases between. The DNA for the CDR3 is TGTGCCAGCAGCTTCATGACTACGGGGGATACGCAGTATTTT. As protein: CASSFMTTGDTQYF. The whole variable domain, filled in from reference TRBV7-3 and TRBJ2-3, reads GAGVSQTPSNKVTEKGKYVELRCDPISGHTALYWYRQSLGQGPEFLIYFQGTGAADDSGLPNDRFFAVRPEGSVSTLKIQRTERGDSAVYLCASSFMTTGDTQYFGPGTRLTVL.

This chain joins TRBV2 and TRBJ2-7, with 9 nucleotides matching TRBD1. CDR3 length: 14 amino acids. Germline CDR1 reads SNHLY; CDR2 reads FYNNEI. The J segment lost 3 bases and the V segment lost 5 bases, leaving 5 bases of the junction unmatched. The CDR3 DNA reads TGTGCCAGCAGTCCGGACAGGGGAAACTACGAGCAGTACTTC. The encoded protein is CASSPDRGNYEQYF. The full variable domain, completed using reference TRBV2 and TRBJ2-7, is EPEVTQTPSHQVTQMGQEVILRCVPISNHLYFYWYRQILGQKVEFLVSFYNNEISEKSEIFDDQFSVERPDGSNFTLKIRSTKLEDSAMYFCASSPDRGNYEQYFGPGTRLTVT.

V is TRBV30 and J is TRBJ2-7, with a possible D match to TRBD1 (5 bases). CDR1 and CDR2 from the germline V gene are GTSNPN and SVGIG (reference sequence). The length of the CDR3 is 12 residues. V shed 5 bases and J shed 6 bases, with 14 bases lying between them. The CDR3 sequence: CAWDQGAAEQYF. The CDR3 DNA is TGTGCCTGGGACCAAGGGGCAGCCGAGCAGTACTTC.

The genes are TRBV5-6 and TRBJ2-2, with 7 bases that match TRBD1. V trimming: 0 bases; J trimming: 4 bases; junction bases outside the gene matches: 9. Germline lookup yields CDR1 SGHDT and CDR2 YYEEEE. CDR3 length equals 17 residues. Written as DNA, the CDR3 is TGTGCCAGCAGCTTGGTCCCAGGGGGTTCGGGCACCGGGGAGCTGTTTTTT. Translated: CASSLVPGGSGTGELFF.

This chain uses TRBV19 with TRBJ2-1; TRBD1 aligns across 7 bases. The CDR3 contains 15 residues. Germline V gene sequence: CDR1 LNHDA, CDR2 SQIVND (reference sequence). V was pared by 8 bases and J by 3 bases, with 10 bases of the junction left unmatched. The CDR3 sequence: CASLPLRDSYNEQFF. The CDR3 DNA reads TGTGCCAGTCTCCCTCTCCGGGACAGCTACAATGAGCAGTTCTTC.

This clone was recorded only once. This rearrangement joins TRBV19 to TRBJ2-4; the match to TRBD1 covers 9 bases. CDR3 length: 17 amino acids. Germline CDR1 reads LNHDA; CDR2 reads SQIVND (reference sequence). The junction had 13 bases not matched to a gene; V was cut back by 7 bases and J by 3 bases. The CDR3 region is CASTHTGGTLGKNIQYF. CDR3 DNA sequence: TGTGCCAGTACTCATACAGGGGGCACTCTTGGCAAAAACATTCAGTACTTC.

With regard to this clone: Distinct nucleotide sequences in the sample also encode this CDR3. The CDR3 DNA is TGTGCCAGCTCACCCCTAAGGAGCTCCTACAATGAGCAGTTCTTC. The encoded protein is CASSPLRSSYNEQFF. This rearrangement joins TRBV18 to TRBJ2-1; D uncertain. The CDR3 has 15 residues. Per the germline V gene, CDR1 is KGHSH and CDR2 is LQKENI. V lost 3 bases and J lost 0, with 9 bases in between. Filled out from reference TRBV18 and TRBJ2-1, the complete variable domain reads NAGVMQNPRHLVRRRGQEARLRCSPMKGHSHVYWYRQLPEEGLKFMVYLQKENIIDESGMPKERFSAEFPKEGPSILRIQQVVRGDSAAYFCASSPLRSSYNEQFFGPGTRLTVL.